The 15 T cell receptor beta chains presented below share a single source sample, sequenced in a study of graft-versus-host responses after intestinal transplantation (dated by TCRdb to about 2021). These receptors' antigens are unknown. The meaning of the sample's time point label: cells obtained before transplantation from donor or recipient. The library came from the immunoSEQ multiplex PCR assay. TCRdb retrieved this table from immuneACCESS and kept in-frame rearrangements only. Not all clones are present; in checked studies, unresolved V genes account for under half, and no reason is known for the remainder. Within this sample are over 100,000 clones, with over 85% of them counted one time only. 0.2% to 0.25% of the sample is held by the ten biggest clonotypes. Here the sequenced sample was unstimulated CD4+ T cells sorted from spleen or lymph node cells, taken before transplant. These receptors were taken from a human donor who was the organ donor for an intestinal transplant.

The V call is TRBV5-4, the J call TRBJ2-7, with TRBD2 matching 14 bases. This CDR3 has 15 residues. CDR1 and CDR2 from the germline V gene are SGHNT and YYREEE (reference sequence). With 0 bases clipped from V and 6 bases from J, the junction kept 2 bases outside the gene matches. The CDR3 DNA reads TGTGCCAGCAGCTTGGAAGGACTAGCGGGAGGCGAGCAGTACTTC. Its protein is CASSLEGLAGGEQYF.

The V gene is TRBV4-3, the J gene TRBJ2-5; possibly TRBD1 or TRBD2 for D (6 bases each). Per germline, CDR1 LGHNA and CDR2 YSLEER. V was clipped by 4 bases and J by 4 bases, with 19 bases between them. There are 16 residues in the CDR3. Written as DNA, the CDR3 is TGCGCCAGCAGCCCGAGGCAGTGGGGGGCCGCAGAGACCCAGTACTTC. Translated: CASSPRQWGAAETQYF.

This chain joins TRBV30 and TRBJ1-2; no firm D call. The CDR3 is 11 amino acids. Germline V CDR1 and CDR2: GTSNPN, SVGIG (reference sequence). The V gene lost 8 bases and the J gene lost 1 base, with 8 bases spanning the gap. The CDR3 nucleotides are TGTGCCAGAGCGAATAACTATGGCTACACCTTC. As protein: CARANNYGYTF.

DNA of the CDR3: TGTGCCAGCAGTCTCGCCTGGGGGTCATACGAGCAGTACTTC. Translating it yields CASSLAWGSYEQYF. The V and J genes are TRBV27 and TRBJ2-7, with D perhaps assigned TRBD1 or TRBD2 (5 bases each). The CDR3 totals 14 residues. V was clipped by 5 bases and J by 4 bases, with 15 bases between them. The germline V gene has CDR1 MNHEY and CDR2 SMNVEV (reference sequence).

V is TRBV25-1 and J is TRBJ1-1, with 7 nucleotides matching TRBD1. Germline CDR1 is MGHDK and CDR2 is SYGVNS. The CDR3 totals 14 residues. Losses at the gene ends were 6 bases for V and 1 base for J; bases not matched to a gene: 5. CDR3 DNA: TGTGCCAGCAGGACAGGGCGGGAGAACACTGAAGCTTTCTTT. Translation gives CASRTGRENTEAFF. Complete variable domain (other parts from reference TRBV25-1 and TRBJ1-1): EADIYQTPRYLVIGTGKKITLECSQTMGHDKMYWYQQDPGMELHLIHYSYGVNSTEKGDLSSESTVSRIRTEHFPLTLESARPSHTSQYLCASRTGRENTEAFFGQGTRLTVV.

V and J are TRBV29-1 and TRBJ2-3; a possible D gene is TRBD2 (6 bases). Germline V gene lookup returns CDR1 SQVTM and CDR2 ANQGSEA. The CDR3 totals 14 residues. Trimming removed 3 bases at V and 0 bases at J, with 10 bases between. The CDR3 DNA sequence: TGCAGCGTTGACCTCGGGAGTAGCACAGATACGCAGTATTTT. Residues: CSVDLGSSTDTQYF.

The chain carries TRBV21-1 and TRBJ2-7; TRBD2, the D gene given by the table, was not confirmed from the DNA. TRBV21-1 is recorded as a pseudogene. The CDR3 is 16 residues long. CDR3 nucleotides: TGTGCCAGCACTACGGGGACTAGCGGAAACTCCTACGAGCAGTACTTC. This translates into CASTTGTSGNSYEQYF.

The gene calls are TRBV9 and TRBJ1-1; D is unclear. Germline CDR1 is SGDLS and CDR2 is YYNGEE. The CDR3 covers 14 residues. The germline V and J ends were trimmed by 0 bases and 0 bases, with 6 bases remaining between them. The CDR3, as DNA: TGTGCCAGCAGCGTAGATCCCATGAACACTGAAGCTTTCTTT. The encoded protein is CASSVDPMNTEAFF.

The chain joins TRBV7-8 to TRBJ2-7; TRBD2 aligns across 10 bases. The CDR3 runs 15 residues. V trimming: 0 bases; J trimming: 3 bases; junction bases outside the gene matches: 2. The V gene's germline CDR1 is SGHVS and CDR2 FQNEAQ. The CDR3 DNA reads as TGTGCCAGCAGCTTAGCTGCTAGCGGGAGCTACGAGCAGTACTTC. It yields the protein CASSLAASGSYEQYF.

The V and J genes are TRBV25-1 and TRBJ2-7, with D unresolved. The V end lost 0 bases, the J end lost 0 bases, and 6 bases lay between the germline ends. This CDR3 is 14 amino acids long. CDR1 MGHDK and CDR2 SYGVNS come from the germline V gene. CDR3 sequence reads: CASSEYGYSYEQYF. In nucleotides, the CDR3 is TGTGCCAGCAGTGAATACGGATACTCCTACGAGCAGTACTTC.

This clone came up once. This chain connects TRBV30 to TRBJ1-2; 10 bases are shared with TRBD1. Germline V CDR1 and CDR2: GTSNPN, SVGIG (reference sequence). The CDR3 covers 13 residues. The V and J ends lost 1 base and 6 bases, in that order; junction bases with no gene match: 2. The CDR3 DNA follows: TGTGCCTGGAGTGAAGACAGGGGGCATGGCTACACCTTC. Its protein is CAWSEDRGHGYTF.

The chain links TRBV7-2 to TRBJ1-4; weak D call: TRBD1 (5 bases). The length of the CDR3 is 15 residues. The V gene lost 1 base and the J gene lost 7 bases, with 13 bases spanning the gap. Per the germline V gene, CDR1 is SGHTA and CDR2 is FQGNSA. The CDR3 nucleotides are TGTGCCAGCAGCTTAGACTCGACAGCCGGTGAAAAACTGTTTTTT. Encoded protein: CASSLDSTAGEKLFF.

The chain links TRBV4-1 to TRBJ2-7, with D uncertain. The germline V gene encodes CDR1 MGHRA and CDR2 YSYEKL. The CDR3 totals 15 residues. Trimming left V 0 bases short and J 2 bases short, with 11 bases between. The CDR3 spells CASSQETVIPYEQYF. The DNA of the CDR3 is TGCGCCAGCAGCCAAGAAACGGTAATCCCCTACGAGCAGTACTTC.

Written as DNA, the CDR3 is TGTGCCAGCAGTCCTCCGGGCGGGCCCACCGGGGAGCTGTTTTTT. Encoded protein: CASSPPGGPTGELFF. The rearrangement uses TRBV27 and TRBJ2-2; TRBD2 might be the D (5 bases). V lost 5 bases and J 4 bases, leaving 14 bases between the germline ends. Germline V gene sequence: CDR1 MNHEY, CDR2 SMNVEV (reference sequence). The CDR3 loop spans 15 amino acids.

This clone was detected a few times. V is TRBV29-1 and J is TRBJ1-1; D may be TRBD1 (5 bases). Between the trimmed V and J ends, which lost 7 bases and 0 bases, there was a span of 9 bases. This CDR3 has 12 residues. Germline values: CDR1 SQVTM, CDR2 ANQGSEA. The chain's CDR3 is CSAGHLNTEAFF. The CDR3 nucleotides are TGCAGCGCAGGACACCTGAACACTGAAGCTTTCTTT. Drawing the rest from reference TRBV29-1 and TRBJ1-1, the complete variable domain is SAVISQKPSRDICQRGTSLTIQCQVDSQVTMMFWYRQQPGQSLTLIATANQGSEATYESGFVIDKFPISRPNLTFSTLTVSNMSPEDSSIYLCSAGHLNTEAFFGQGTRLTVV.